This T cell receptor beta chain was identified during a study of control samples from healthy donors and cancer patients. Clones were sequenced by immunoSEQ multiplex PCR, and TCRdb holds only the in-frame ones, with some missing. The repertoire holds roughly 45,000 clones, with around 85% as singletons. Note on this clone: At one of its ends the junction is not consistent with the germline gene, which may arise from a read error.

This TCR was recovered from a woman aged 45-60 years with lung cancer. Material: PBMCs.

This CDR3 reads CSARDRGDFF. The DNA of the CDR3 is TGCAGTGCTAGAGACAGAGGGGATTTCTTC. The J gene is TRBJ1-2, the V gene TRBV20-1; D might be TRBD1 (5 bases). Per germline, CDR1 DFQATT and CDR2 SNEGSKA (reference sequence). The CDR3 covers 10 residues.